This TCR beta chain was recovered during a study of T cell repertoires in cytomegalovirus infection. Germline CDR1 is LGHNT and CDR2 is FRNRAP. V gave up 5 bases and J gave up 5 bases, with 6 bases separating them. CDR3 size: 11 residues. Via MiXCR, TCRdb re-called the reads, giving one row per CDR3 protein. The table lists approximately 990,000 distinct CDR3 sequences, roughly a third of them singletons. The sample holds a few counts of this clonotype. The antigen remains unidentified. The origin of this receptor is a human donor in good health (CMV status not recorded). Some clones in this sample may be carry-over from other donors' samples. The chain is built from TRBV12-5 and TRBJ2-5, with unresolved D. The starting material was cultured CD8+ T cells from PBMCs, obtained from culture after CMV antigen stimulation. This CDR3 reads CASGPEETQYF. The CDR3 DNA sequence: TGTGCTAGTGGTCCGGAGGAGACCCAGTACTTC.